This T cell receptor (beta chain) was found in a study of OX40 agonist ivuxolimab in advanced cancers. Study summary: Earlier anti-PD-1, anti-PD-L1 or anti-CTLA-4 therapy was permitted; about 39% had received some.

CDR1 is LNHDA, CDR2 SQIVND, per germline (reference sequence). This CDR3 spans 15 amino acids. J lost 4 bases, V lost 9 bases, and 11 bases had no gene match. Clones were sequenced by immunoSEQ multiplex PCR, and TCRdb holds only the in-frame ones, with some missing. The sample yields roughly 150,000 clones, 94% seen once. Study-wide results and caveats: The study observed clonal expansion of CD4+ and CD8+ blood T cells by week 6 at 0.1 to 3.0 mg/kg.

For this clone: The target antigen is unknown.

Baseline was the first blood sampling point, followed by cycle 4 day 1 and cycle 7 day 1. The sequenced sample was CD4+ or CD8+ T cells sorted from blood, obtained in a trial of the OX40 agonist ivuxolimab. This chain links TRBV19 with TRBJ1-5, with 8 bases matching TRBD1. The sequence was obtained from an adult with an advanced solid tumor such as melanoma, head and neck, liver or kidney cancer. DNA of the CDR3: TGTGCCAGCGAGTTCAGACAGGGGCTTAATCAGCCCCAGCATTTT. It encodes CASEFRQGLNQPQHF.